These 12 T cell receptor beta chains came from one sample sequenced in a study of blood T cell repertoires in COVID-19. The repertoire was sequenced with immunoSEQ multiplex PCR; TCRdb's copy has only in-frame clones and lacks some. The sample lists about 180,000 clones; roughly four fifths were seen once. The sample comprised peripheral blood. These receptors came from an older woman with COVID-19, enrolled during active disease.

The chain carries TRBV19 and TRBJ2-7; a possible D gene is TRBD2 (7 bases). This CDR3 contains 13 residues. V lost 9 bases and J 5 bases, leaving 17 bases between the germline ends. Germline CDR1 and CDR2: LNHDA and SQIVND (reference sequence). CDR3 sequence: CASEGGRGNEQYF. In nucleotides, the CDR3 is TGTGCCAGCGAGGGGGGGCGCGGGAACGAGCAGTACTTC. The full variable domain, rest sourced from reference TRBV19 and TRBJ2-7, is DGGITQSPKYLFRKEGQNVTLSCEQNLNHDAMYWYRQDPGQGLRLIYYSQIVNDFQKGDIAEGYSVSREKKESFPLTVTSAQKNPTAFYLCASEGGRGNEQYFGPGTRLTVT.

This rearrangement joins TRBV19 to TRBJ2-7; TRBD2 might be the D (6 bases). Germline CDR1 LNHDA, CDR2 SQIVND (reference sequence). The CDR3 totals 14 residues. Trimming removed 2 bases from V and 4 bases from J, with 12 bases in between. This CDR3 is CASSIKPGLYEQYF. CDR3 in DNA: TGTGCCAGTAGTATAAAACCGGGACTTTACGAGCAGTACTTC.

V is TRBV5-6 and J is TRBJ1-1; no clear D gene. V lost 2 bases and J 4 bases, leaving 9 bases between the germline ends. Germline CDR1 reads SGHDT; CDR2 reads YYEEEE. CDR3 size: 13 residues. The CDR3 sequence: CASSLRGSTEAFF. In DNA form, the CDR3 reads TGTGCCAGCAGCTTAAGAGGAAGCACTGAAGCTTTCTTT.

The CDR3 DNA is TGCGCCAGCAGCCAAGATGACAGGGAGGATGAAAAACTGTTTTTT. This gives the protein CASSQDDREDEKLFF. This chain links TRBV4-1 with TRBJ1-4; 7 bases match TRBD1. The V segment lost 0 bases and the J segment 6 bases; nucleotides outside the gene matches: 4. The CDR3 extends over 15 amino acids. Germline CDR1 and CDR2: MGHRA and YSYEKL.

This sequence joins TRBV4-3 and TRBJ2-6; the D is unclear. CDR3 length: 15 residues. V was shortened by 0 bases and J by 2 bases, with 5 bases between the two germline ends. Germline V gene data show CDR1 as LGHNA and CDR2 as YSLEER. The CDR3 DNA follows: TGCGCCAGCAGCCAAGAGCTAGCTGGGGCCAACGTCCTGACTTTC. Translation gives CASSQELAGANVLTF.

The gene calls are TRBV5-5 and TRBJ2-1; TRBD2 matches 7 bases. The CDR3 runs 16 residues. The germline gives CDR1 SGHKS, CDR2 YYEKEE (reference sequence). After removal of 2 bases from V and 0 bases from J, the junction contained 5 bases not matched to a gene. CDR3 region: CASSFLTSLSYNEQFF. DNA for the CDR3: TGTGCCAGCAGCTTTTTGACTAGCCTCTCCTACAATGAGCAGTTCTTC.

This chain connects TRBV5-1 to TRBJ1-1, with 9 bases aligning to TRBD1. Looked up from germline, CDR1 is SGHRS and CDR2 is YFSETQ. The CDR3 totals 14 residues. The ends lost 4 bases at V and 2 bases at J; junction bases unmatched: 3. This CDR3 is CASSGGQGNTEAFF. CDR3 sequence (DNA): TGCGCCAGCAGCGGGGGACAGGGTAACACTGAAGCTTTCTTT.

The chain uses TRBV10-3 and TRBJ2-3; a weak D match, TRBD2 (6 bases). The germline gives CDR1 ENHRY, CDR2 SYGVKD. V lost 8 bases and J 3 bases, leaving 15 bases between the germline ends. The CDR3 runs 14 residues. CDR3 amino acids: CAIGRGVGTDTQYF. In DNA, the CDR3 is TGTGCCATCGGGCGGGGTGTGGGAACAGATACGCAGTATTTT.

The chain carries TRBV5-1 and TRBJ2-7; D perhaps matches TRBD2 (6 bases). Germline V gives CDR1 SGHRS, CDR2 YFSETQ. The ends were cut back, 9 bases at V and 7 bases at J, with 26 bases in the middle. CDR3 length equals 15 residues. The chain's CDR3 is CATKDSGYPGEEQYF. The CDR3 DNA sequence: TGCGCCACCAAGGACTCGGGGTATCCGGGGGAGGAGCAGTACTTC. The variable domain in full, with the rest retrieved from reference TRBV5-1 and TRBJ2-7, is KAGVTQTPRYLIKTRGQQVTLSCSPISGHRSVSWYQQTPGQGLQFLFEYFSETQRNKGNFPGRFSGRQFSNSRSEMNVSTLELGDSALYLCATKDSGYPGEEQYFGPGTRLTVT.

The chain recombines TRBV6-6 with TRBJ1-4; unclear D gene. Germline-derived CDR1 and CDR2 are MNHNY and SVGAGI (reference sequence). V lost 6 bases to trimming and J lost 9 bases, with 20 bases between them. The CDR3 length is 15 residues. Written as DNA, the CDR3 is TGTGCCAGCAGCTCCCACATCCGGGATATCCAAAAACTGTTTTTT. Translating it yields CASSSHIRDIQKLFF.

This rearrangement joins TRBV5-1 to TRBJ1-2; D is uncertain. Deletions cut 0 bases from V and 5 bases from J, with 14 bases between. The CDR3 sequence is 15 residues long. Looked up from germline, CDR1 is SGHRS and CDR2 is YFSETQ. CDR3 nucleotides: TGCGCCAGCAGCTTGGAACCGGGGATGTCGTATGGCTACACCTTC. Translated, it gives CASSLEPGMSYGYTF.

The table lists this clone with a count of one. This rearrangement joins TRBV19 to TRBJ1-5; D gene uncertain. V was clipped by 9 bases and J by 3 bases, with 12 bases between them. Germline-derived CDR1 and CDR2 are LNHDA and SQIVND (reference sequence). This CDR3 is built from 13 residues. The CDR3 region has the DNA TGTGCCAGCTCTAGAAATTTCAATCAGCCCCAGCATTTT. Its translation is CASSRNFNQPQHF.